These 27 T cell receptor beta chains originate from one sample sequenced in a study of blood T cell repertoires in COVID-19. Clones were sequenced by immunoSEQ multiplex PCR, and TCRdb holds only the in-frame ones, with some missing. The data hold about 45,000 clones, with over 70% observed a single time. What was sequenced was peripheral blood. The receptor set was obtained from a human donor in a cohort sampled during active COVID-19.

V and J are TRBV28 and TRBJ2-1; TRBD2 agrees at 10 bases. The CDR3 is 15 amino acids. Germline trimming cut 5 bases from V and 4 bases from J; bases unmatched to any gene: 5. Germline lookup yields CDR1 MDHEN and CDR2 SYDVKM. Written as DNA, the CDR3 is TGTGCCAGCAGTCCGACTAGCGGGTGGTACAATGAGCAGTTCTTC. As protein: CASSPTSGWYNEQFF.

V is TRBV6-5 and J is TRBJ1-2; 7 bases are shared with TRBD1. Trimming cost V 5 bases and J 5 bases; bases outside gene matches: 11. This CDR3 spans 15 amino acids. CDR1 is MNHEY, CDR2 SVGAGI, per germline. The CDR3 sequence is CASSLLYGTEYGYTF. The CDR3 DNA reads as TGTGCCAGCAGTCTCCTATATGGGACAGAATATGGCTACACCTTC.

V is TRBV29-1 and J is TRBJ1-2; D gene unclear. The germline V gene encodes CDR1 SQVTM and CDR2 ANQGSEA. The CDR3 sequence is 13 residues long. Trimming removed 0 bases at V and 2 bases at J, with 7 bases between. The CDR3 coding sequence is TGCAGCGTTGAAGACAGAGGGAACTATGGCTACACCTTC. Translating it yields CSVEDRGNYGYTF.

The chain employs TRBV5-4 and TRBJ2-5; 13 bases fit TRBD2. V was clipped by 4 bases and J by 4 bases; unmatched bases: 4. The CDR3 has 15 residues. CDR1 and CDR2 (germline): SGHNT, YYREEE (reference sequence). The chain's CDR3 is CASSRTSGSGETQYF. The CDR3 coding sequence is TGTGCCAGCAGCCGGACTAGCGGGAGTGGAGAGACCCAGTACTTC.

In this sample, this clone turned up once. J is TRBJ2-7 and V is TRBV5-4, with 9 bases identical to TRBD2. Per germline, CDR1 SGHNT and CDR2 YYREEE (reference sequence). The CDR3 spans 15 residues. Trimming cost V 0 bases and J 3 bases; bases outside gene matches: 4. CDR3 in amino acids: CASSLGAGGLYEQYF. The CDR3 DNA follows: TGTGCCAGCAGCTTGGGGGCGGGAGGGCTCTACGAGCAGTACTTC.

The V and J genes are TRBV9 and TRBJ2-5; 7 bases are a match to TRBD1. With V trimmed by 3 bases and J by 5 bases, 7 bases remained unmatched. In germline, CDR1 is SGDLS, CDR2 YYNGEE. This CDR3 comprises 14 residues. The CDR3 protein is CASSAQTGSETQYF. DNA for the CDR3: TGTGCCAGCAGCGCGCAGACAGGGAGCGAGACCCAGTACTTC.

V and J are TRBV6-5 and TRBJ2-1; perhaps TRBD2 as D (6 bases). V dropped 7 bases and J dropped 3 bases, with 16 bases sitting between them. Germline CDR1 reads MNHEY; CDR2 reads SVGAGI. The CDR3 contains 15 residues. The CDR3 DNA follows: TGTGCCAGCAAGATGCGGGACCTCCTCTACAATGAGCAGTTCTTC. Amino acids: CASKMRDLLYNEQFF.

This chain connects TRBV7-3 to TRBJ2-2, with 9 bases identical to TRBD2. The CDR3 covers 16 residues. Per germline, CDR1 SGHTA and CDR2 FQGTGA. Unmatched junction bases numbered 8, after V lost 5 bases and J lost 4 bases. The CDR3 protein is CASSPSVAGVTGELFF. DNA of the CDR3: TGTGCCAGCAGCCCATCCGTAGCGGGAGTCACCGGGGAGCTGTTTTTT.

This clone appeared a single time. The chain uses TRBV6-2 or TRBV6-3 and TRBJ2-7, with 10 positions matching TRBD2. The CDR3 contains 16 residues. The V segment lost 2 bases and the J segment 4 bases; nucleotides outside the gene matches: 8. Germline assignment: CDR1 MNHEY and CDR2 SVGEGT. CDR3 sequence (DNA): TGTGCCAGCAGTTACGGCCTAGCGGGAGAAGGGTACGAGCAGTACTTC. Translation: CASSYGLAGEGYEQYF.

The chain uses TRBV7-9 and TRBJ2-7; 9 nucleotides align to TRBD2. Per germline, CDR1 SEHNR and CDR2 FQNEAQ (reference sequence). The CDR3 totals 15 residues. The trim removed 3 bases at V and 5 bases at J, leaving 8 bases unmatched. The CDR3 loop is CASSFLTGTSHEQYF. CDR3 sequence (DNA): TGTGCCAGCAGCTTTTTGACAGGGACTAGCCACGAGCAGTACTTC.

This chain uses TRBV30 with TRBJ2-3; 9 nucleotides line up with TRBD2. From germline, CDR1 is GTSNPN and CDR2 SVGIG (reference sequence). Trimming removed 3 bases from V and 1 base from J; junction bases left unmatched: 11. The CDR3 is made up of 17 amino acids. The CDR3 region is CAWSHGGGAGGTDTQYF. The CDR3 DNA is TGTGCCTGGAGCCACGGCGGGGGGGCAGGGGGCACAGATACGCAGTATTTT.

The chain combines TRBV7-2 with TRBJ2-2, with D possibly TRBD1 on 6 matching bases. Per the germline V gene, CDR1 is SGHTA and CDR2 is FQGNSA. The V gene lost 6 bases and the J gene lost 7 bases, with 15 bases spanning the gap. CDR3 length equals 14 residues. In DNA, the CDR3 is TGTGCCAGCAGGTCGTATCAGGGGTTCGGGGAGCTGTTTTTT. Its translation is CASRSYQGFGELFF.

V usage is TRBV20-1 and J usage is TRBJ2-5; a weak D match, TRBD2 (6 bases). The V and J ends lost 6 bases and 3 bases respectively, with 8 bases between them. The CDR3 loop spans 11 amino acids. CDR1 is DFQATT and CDR2 is SNEGSKA in the germline V gene (reference sequence). The CDR3 bases are TGCAGTGCAAAGCGGGAAGAGACCCAGTACTTC. This gives the protein CSAKREETQYF.

The chain links TRBV5-1 to TRBJ2-3, with 7 nucleotides matching TRBD2. Germline loops: CDR1 SGHRS, CDR2 YFSETQ. V shed 4 bases and J 6 bases; nucleotides not matched to a gene: 8. The CDR3 has 14 residues. Here the CDR3 reads CASSGVAGEDTQYF. The CDR3 nucleotides read TGCGCCAGCAGCGGGGTGGCGGGAGAGGATACGCAGTATTTT.

J is TRBJ2-3 and V is TRBV5-6; unclear D gene. The CDR3 length is 14 residues. The V and J ends lost 6 bases and 3 bases respectively, with 14 bases between them. CDR1 and CDR2 (germline): SGHDT, YYEEEE. The CDR3 loop reads CASTPRGVTDTQYF. The CDR3 region has the DNA TGTGCCAGCACCCCGAGAGGAGTTACAGATACGCAGTATTTT.

The chain carries TRBV28 and TRBJ2-7, with D maybe TRBD2 (6 bases). Trimming removed 4 bases at V and 0 bases at J, with 10 bases between. The CDR3 has 14 amino acids. In germline, CDR1 is MDHEN, CDR2 SYDVKM. The CDR3: CASSWRRGSYEQYF. CDR3 sequence (DNA): TGTGCCAGCAGTTGGCGGCGGGGCTCCTACGAGCAGTACTTC.

The CDR3 DNA follows: TGTGCCAGCAGCCTCCCGGGAAGAGCTTTCTTT. It yields the protein CASSLPGRAFF. The genes are TRBV28 and TRBJ1-1; D is uncertain. The germline V and J ends were trimmed by 6 bases and 10 bases, with 12 bases remaining between them. Germline loops: CDR1 MDHEN, CDR2 SYDVKM. The CDR3 spans 11 residues.

V gene TRBV10-3 combines with J gene TRBJ2-2, with a tentative D call TRBD1 (5 bases). From germline, CDR1 is ENHRY and CDR2 SYGVKD. Trimming left V 6 bases short and J 0 bases short, with 17 bases between. The CDR3 has 17 amino acids. CDR3 DNA sequence: TGTGCCATCAGGCCCCTCGAAGACAGCTCGAACACCGGGGAGCTGTTTTTT. Encoded protein: CAIRPLEDSSNTGELFF.

The chain combines TRBV18 with TRBJ1-6; 7 positions agree with TRBD1. This CDR3 spans 16 amino acids. CDR1 KGHSH and CDR2 LQKENI come from the germline V gene. With 5 bases clipped from V and 5 bases from J, the junction kept 9 bases outside the gene matches. The chain's CDR3 is CASSTGQAADNSPLHF. In nucleotides, the CDR3 is TGTGCCAGCTCAACTGGACAGGCAGCTGATAATTCACCCCTCCACTTT. The full variable domain, its missing parts supplied by reference TRBV18 and TRBJ1-6, is NAGVMQNPRHLVRRRGQEARLRCSPMKGHSHVYWYRQLPEEGLKFMVYLQKENIIDESGMPKERFSAEFPKEGPSILRIQQVVRGDSAAYFCASSTGQAADNSPLHFGNGTRLTVT.

The chain has TRBV7-9 and TRBJ1-6, with a weak D call TRBD1 (5 bases). CDR1 SEHNR and CDR2 FQNEAQ come from the germline V gene (reference sequence). This CDR3 has 14 amino acids. V was trimmed by 8 bases and J by 5 bases, leaving 13 bases between them. The CDR3 is CASGLGGDNSPLHF. The CDR3 DNA reads TGTGCCAGCGGCCTGGGGGGGGATAATTCACCCCTCCACTTT.

This clone was counted a few times. This chain links TRBV10-1 with TRBJ2-3; D is ambiguous. This CDR3 has 12 amino acids. Trimming took 3 bases from V and 6 from J, leaving 7 bases between them. Germline CDR1 is WNHNN and CDR2 is SYGVQD (reference sequence). CDR3 sequence (DNA): TGCGCCAGCAGTGATTCCTTGGATACGCAGTATTTT. It translates to CASSDSLDTQYF.

The chain recombines TRBV2 with TRBJ1-4; TRBD1 agrees at 8 bases. The germline CDR1 and CDR2 sequences are SNHLY and FYNNEI. The trim removed 6 bases at V and 7 bases at J, leaving 7 bases unmatched. The CDR3 totals 14 residues. The CDR3 is CASSPDRGSEKLFF. The CDR3 DNA reads as TGTGCCAGCAGCCCCGACAGGGGAAGTGAAAAACTGTTTTTT.

The chain recombines TRBV24-1 with TRBJ2-3, with TRBD2 matching over 11 bases. The CDR3 covers 16 residues. The germline gives CDR1 KGHDR, CDR2 SFDVKD. With V trimmed by 5 bases and J by 4 bases, 7 bases remained unmatched. CDR3 loop: CATSGPTSGSPDTQYF. CDR3 coding DNA: TGTGCCACCAGTGGCCCTACTAGCGGGAGCCCAGATACGCAGTATTTT.

This rearrangement joins TRBV12-3 or TRBV12-4 to TRBJ2-3; D unresolved. The CDR3 loop spans 13 amino acids. Trimming cost V 2 bases and J 5 bases, with 8 bases left between them. The CDR3 spells CASSLFQIDTQYF. As DNA, the CDR3 is TGTGCCAGCAGTTTATTTCAGATAGATACGCAGTATTTT.

The rearrangement links TRBV30 to TRBJ2-7; 10 bases map to TRBD2. Germline V gene data show CDR1 as GTSNPN and CDR2 as SVGIG (reference sequence). The CDR3 has 15 residues. With 1 base clipped from V and 0 bases from J, the junction kept 3 bases outside the gene matches. The DNA for the CDR3 is TGTGCCTGGAGTGAAATAGCGGGAGGCTCCTACGAGCAGTACTTC. Encoded protein: CAWSEIAGGSYEQYF.

This chain links TRBV2 with TRBJ2-5, with D hard to call. The CDR3 has 12 amino acids. V was cut by 7 bases and J by 0 bases, with 6 bases left in between. The germline CDR1 and CDR2 sequences are SNHLY and FYNNEI. CDR3 sequence: CASTPYQETQYF. The CDR3 DNA reads TGTGCCAGCACTCCGTACCAAGAGACCCAGTACTTC.

The chain carries TRBV4-2 and TRBJ2-1, with 7 bases lining up with TRBD2. The CDR3 has 16 amino acids. Germline V gene sequence: CDR1 LGHNA, CDR2 YNFKEQ. V shed 1 base and J 5 bases; nucleotides not matched to a gene: 8. The CDR3: CASSQGGLAGDNEQFF. The CDR3 region has the DNA TGTGCCAGCAGCCAAGGAGGCCTCGCGGGAGACAATGAGCAGTTCTTC.